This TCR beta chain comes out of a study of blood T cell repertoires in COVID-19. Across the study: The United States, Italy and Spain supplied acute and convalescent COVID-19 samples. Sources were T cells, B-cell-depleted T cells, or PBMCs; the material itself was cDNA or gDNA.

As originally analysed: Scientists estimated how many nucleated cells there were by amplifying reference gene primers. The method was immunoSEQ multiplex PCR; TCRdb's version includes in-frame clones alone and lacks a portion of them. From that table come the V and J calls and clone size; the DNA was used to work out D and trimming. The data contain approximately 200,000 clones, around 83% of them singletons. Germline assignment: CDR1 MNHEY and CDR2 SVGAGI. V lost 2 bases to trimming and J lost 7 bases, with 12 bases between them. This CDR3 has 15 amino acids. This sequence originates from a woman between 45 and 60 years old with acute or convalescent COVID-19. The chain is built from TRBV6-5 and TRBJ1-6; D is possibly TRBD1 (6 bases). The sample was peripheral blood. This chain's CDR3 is CASSYLQGRNSPLHF. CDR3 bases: TGTGCCAGCAGTTACCTGCAGGGGCGGAATTCACCCCTCCACTTT.